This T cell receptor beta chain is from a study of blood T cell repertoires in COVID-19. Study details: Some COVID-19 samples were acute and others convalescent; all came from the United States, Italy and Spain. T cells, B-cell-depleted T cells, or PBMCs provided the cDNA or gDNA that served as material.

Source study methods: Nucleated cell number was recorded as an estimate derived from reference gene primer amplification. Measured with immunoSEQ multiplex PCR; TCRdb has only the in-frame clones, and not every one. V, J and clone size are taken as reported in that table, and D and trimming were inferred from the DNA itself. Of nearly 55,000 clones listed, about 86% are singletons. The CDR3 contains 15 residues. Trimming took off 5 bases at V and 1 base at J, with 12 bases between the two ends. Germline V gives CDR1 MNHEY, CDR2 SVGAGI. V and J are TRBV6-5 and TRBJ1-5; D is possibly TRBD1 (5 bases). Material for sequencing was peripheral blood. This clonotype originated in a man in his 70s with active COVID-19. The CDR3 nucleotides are TGTGCCAGCAGTCCCGCGGGGGGGAGCAATCAGCCCCAGCATTTT. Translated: CASSPAGGSNQPQHF.